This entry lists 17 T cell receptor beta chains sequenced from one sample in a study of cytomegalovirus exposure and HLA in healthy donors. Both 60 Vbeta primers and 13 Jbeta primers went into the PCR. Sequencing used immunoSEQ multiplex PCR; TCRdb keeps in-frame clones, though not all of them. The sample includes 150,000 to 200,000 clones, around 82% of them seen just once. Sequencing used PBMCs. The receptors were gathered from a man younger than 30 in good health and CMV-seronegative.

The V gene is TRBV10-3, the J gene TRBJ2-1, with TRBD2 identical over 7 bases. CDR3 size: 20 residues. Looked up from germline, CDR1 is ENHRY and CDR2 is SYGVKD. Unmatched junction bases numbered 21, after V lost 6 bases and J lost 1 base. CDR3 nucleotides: TGTGCCATCAGCCCTGGTTCTAGCGGATCACCGAGGAGGTCCTACAATGAGCAGTTCTTC. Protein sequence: CAISPGSSGSPRRSYNEQFF.

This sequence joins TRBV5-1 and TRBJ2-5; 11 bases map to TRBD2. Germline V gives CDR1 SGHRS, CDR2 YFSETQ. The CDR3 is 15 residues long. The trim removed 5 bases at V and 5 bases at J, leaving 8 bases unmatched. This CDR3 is CASSSGTSGGETQYF. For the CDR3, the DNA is TGCGCCAGCAGTTCCGGGACTAGCGGCGGCGAGACCCAGTACTTC. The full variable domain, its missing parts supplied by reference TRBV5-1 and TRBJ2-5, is KAGVTQTPRYLIKTRGQQVTLSCSPISGHRSVSWYQQTPGQGLQFLFEYFSETQRNKGNFPGRFSGRQFSNSRSEMNVSTLELGDSALYLCASSSGTSGGETQYFGPGTRLLVL.

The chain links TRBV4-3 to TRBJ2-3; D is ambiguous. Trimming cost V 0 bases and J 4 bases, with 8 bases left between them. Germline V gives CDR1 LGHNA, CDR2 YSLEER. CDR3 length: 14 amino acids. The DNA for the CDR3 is TGCGCCAGCAGCCAAGAGCGCCCCCCAGATACGCAGTATTTT. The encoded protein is CASSQERPPDTQYF.

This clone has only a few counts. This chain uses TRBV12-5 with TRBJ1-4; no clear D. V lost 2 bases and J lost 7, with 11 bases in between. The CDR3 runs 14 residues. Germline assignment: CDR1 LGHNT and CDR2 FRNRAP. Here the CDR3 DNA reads TGTGCTAGTGGTTTGTTGGGCGTCAGTGAAAAACTGTTTTTT. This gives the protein CASGLLGVSEKLFF. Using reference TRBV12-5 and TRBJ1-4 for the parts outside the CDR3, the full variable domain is DARVTQTPRHKVTEMGQEVTMRCQPILGHNTVFWYRQTMMQGLELLAYFRNRAPLDDSGMPKDRFSAEMPDATLATLKIQPSEPRDSAVYFCASGLLGVSEKLFFGSGTQLSVL.

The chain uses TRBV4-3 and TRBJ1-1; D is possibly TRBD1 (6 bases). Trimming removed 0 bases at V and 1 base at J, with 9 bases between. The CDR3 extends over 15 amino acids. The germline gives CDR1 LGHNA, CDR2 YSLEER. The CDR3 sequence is CASSQDRTENTEAFF. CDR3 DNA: TGCGCCAGCAGCCAAGATCGGACAGAGAACACTGAAGCTTTCTTT.

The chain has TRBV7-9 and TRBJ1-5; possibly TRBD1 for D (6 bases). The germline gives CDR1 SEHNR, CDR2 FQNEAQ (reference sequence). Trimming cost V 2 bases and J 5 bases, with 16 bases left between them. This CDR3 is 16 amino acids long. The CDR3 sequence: CASSLMGGGPDQPQHF. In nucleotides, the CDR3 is TGTGCCAGCAGCTTAATGGGAGGGGGTCCTGATCAGCCCCAGCATTTT.

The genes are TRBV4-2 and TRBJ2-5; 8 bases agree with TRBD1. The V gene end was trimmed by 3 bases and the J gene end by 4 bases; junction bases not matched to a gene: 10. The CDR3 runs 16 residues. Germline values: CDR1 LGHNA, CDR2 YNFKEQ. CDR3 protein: CASSHFIGTGGETQYF. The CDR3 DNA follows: TGTGCCAGCAGCCATTTTATAGGGACAGGCGGAGAGACCCAGTACTTC.

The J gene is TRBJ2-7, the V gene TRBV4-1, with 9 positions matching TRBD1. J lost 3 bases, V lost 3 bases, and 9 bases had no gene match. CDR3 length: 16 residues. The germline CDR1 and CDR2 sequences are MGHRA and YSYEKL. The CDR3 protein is CASSHDPGQGHYEQYF. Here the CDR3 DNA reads TGCGCCAGCAGCCACGACCCGGGACAGGGTCACTACGAGCAGTACTTC.

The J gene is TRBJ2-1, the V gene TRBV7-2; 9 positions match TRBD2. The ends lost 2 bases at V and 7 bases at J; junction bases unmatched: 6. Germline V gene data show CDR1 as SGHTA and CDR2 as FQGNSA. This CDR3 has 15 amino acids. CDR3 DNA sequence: TGTGCCAGCAGCTTAACGCGGGGGGGGTCGAATGAGCAGTTCTTC. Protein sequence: CASSLTRGGSNEQFF.

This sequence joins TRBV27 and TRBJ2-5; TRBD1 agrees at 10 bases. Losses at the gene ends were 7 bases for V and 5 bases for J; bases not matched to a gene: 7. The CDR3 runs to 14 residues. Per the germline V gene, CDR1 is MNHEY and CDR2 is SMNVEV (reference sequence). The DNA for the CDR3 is TGTGCCAGCAAAAGACAGGGGGCGGGCGAGACCCAGTACTTC. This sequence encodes CASKRQGAGETQYF.

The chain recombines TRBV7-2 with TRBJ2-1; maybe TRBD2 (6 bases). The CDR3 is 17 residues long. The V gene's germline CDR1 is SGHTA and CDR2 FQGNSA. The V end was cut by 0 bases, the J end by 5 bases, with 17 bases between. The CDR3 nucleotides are TGTGCCAGCAGCTTAGCAGGGCCTATGACTAGGAACAATGAGCAGTTCTTC. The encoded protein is CASSLAGPMTRNNEQFF. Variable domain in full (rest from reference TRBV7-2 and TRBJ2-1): GAGVSQSPSNKVTEKGKDVELRCDPISGHTALYWYRQSLGQGLEFLIYFQGNSAPDKSGLPSDRFSAERTGGSVSTLTIQRTQQEDSAVYLCASSLAGPMTRNNEQFFGPGTRLTVL.

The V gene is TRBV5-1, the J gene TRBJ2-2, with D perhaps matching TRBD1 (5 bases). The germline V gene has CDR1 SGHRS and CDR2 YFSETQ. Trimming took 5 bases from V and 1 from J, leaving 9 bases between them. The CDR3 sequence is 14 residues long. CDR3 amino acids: CASRAGQNTGELFF. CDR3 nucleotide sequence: TGCGCCAGCAGGGCTGGACAGAACACCGGGGAGCTGTTTTTT.

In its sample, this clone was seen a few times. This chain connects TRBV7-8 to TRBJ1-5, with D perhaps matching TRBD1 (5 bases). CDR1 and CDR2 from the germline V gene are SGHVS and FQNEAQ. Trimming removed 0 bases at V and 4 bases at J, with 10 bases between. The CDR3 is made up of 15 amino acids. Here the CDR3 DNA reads TGTGCCAGCAGCTTAGCAAGGGGAGGTAATCAGCCCCAGCATTTT. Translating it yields CASSLARGGNQPQHF.

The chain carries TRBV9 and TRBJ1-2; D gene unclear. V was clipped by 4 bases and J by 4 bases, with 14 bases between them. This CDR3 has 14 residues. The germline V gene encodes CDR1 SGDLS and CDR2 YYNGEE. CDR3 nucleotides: TGTGCCAGCAGCCCAAATACAGAGGGCTATGGCTACACCTTC. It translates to CASSPNTEGYGYTF.

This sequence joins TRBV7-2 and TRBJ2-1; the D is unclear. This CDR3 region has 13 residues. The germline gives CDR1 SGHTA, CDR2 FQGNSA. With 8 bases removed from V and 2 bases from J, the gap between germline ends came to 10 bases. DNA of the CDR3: TGTGCCAGCGCGCCTTTGCCCTACAATGAGCAGTTCTTC. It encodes CASAPLPYNEQFF.

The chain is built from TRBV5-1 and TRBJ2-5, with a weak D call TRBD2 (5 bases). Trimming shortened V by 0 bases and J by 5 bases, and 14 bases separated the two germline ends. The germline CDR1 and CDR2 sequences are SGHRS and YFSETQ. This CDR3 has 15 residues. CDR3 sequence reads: CASSLGSGLEETQYF. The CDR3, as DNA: TGCGCCAGCAGCTTGGGTTCGGGGTTGGAGGAGACCCAGTACTTC.

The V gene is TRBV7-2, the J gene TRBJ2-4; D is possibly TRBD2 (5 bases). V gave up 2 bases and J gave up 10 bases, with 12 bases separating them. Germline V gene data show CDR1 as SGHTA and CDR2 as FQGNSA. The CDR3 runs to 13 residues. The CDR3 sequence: CASSLRLTIIQYF. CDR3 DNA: TGTGCCAGCAGCTTACGACTAACGATTATTCAGTACTTC.